This T cell receptor beta chain was profiled in a study of blood T cells in healthy people across ages. Study findings and constraints: Higher diversity, along with more naive CD4+ cells, distinguished long-lived donors from aged donors. The study found TCR beta diversity correlated strongly with naive T cell percentage.

A sample-barcoded 5' primer and a J-beta primer mix were used in a second PCR of roughly 6 to 12 cycles. TCRdb reprocessed the 5' RACE reads with MiXCR, giving one entry per CDR3 protein. Of around 900,000 distinct CDR3 sequences in the sample, approximately 50% were seen once. In this sample, this clonotype turned up once. Its target is not known. With each sample, at least 6 micrograms of total RNA were extracted. This TCR came from a woman aged 60 to 75 in good health. What was sequenced was blood.

CDR3: CASSKWASGDLSSYNEQFF. The CDR3, as DNA: TGCGCCAGCAGCAAGTGGGCTAGCGGGGATTTAAGCTCCTACAATGAGCAGTTCTTC. V gene TRBV4-1 combines with J gene TRBJ2-1; 9 positions agree with TRBD2. There are 19 residues in the CDR3. The germline V gene encodes CDR1 MGHRA and CDR2 YSYEKL. Trimming at V came to 5 bases and at J to 0 bases, leaving 14 bases not matched to a gene.